A selection of T cell receptor beta chains follows, all from one sample in a study of radiotherapy plus CTLA-4 blockade in lung cancer. Produced via immunoSEQ multiplex PCR; TCRdb's table is partial and in-frame only. The table records about 80,000 clones, around 86% of them present only once. Sequenced here: peripheral blood, sampled from a patient treated with radiotherapy plus ipilimumab. These receptors all stem from a human donor with non-small cell lung cancer who had a partial response to radiotherapy plus ipilimumab. Both conserved end residues are part of each CDR3. The order of the fields is clone size, D gene, V gene, J gene, CDR3 protein, CDR3 DNA. D genes are given only for firm matches. Expanded clones get a size class; other rows say once, few or many, or leave the size out.

abundance: .; d_gene: TRBD2; v_gene: TRBV5-4; j_gene: TRBJ2-1; CDR3aa: CASSLVIASGYNEQFF; CDR3nt: TGTGCCAGCAGCTTGGTTATCGCTAGCGGGTACAATGAGCAGTTCTTC
abundance: once; d_gene: TRBD1; v_gene: TRBV7-6; j_gene: TRBJ1-5; CDR3aa: CASSPRTGFNQPQHF; CDR3nt: TGTGCCAGCAGCCCGAGGACAGGATTCAATCAGCCCCAGCATTTT
abundance: .; d_gene: .; v_gene: TRBV28; j_gene: TRBJ1-4; CDR3aa: CASDGIGIGEKLFF; CDR3nt: TGTGCCTCAGACGGGATTGGGATTGGTGAAAAACTGTTTTTT
abundance: .; d_gene: TRBD1; v_gene: TRBV11-3; j_gene: TRBJ2-3; CDR3aa: CASSLGQGSTDTQYF; CDR3nt: TGTGCCAGCAGCTTAGGACAGGGAAGCACAGATACGCAGTATTTT
abundance: .; d_gene: .; v_gene: TRBV6-5; j_gene: TRBJ1-2; CDR3aa: CASRSGLNLRGYTF; CDR3nt: TGTGCCAGCAGATCGGGACTTAACCTGAGAGGCTACACCTTC
abundance: .; d_gene: TRBD2; v_gene: TRBV20-1; j_gene: TRBJ2-1; CDR3aa: CSVGTSYEQFF; CDR3nt: TGCAGTGTTGGGACTAGCTATGAGCAGTTCTTC
abundance: once; d_gene: .; v_gene: TRBV6-6; j_gene: TRBJ1-1; CDR3aa: CASSYSTANTEAFF; CDR3nt: TGTGCCAGCAGTTACTCGACAGCTAACACTGAAGCTTTCTTT
abundance: .; d_gene: .; v_gene: TRBV7-2; j_gene: TRBJ2-5; CDR3aa: CASSLSAGQQETQYF; CDR3nt: TGTGCCAGCAGTTTAAGCGCTGGACAGCAAGAGACCCAGTACTTC
abundance: .; d_gene: .; v_gene: TRBV7-9; j_gene: TRBJ2-1; CDR3aa: CASSSPGEQFF; CDR3nt: TGTGCCAGCAGCTCGCCCGGTGAGCAGTTCTTC
abundance: .; d_gene: .; v_gene: TRBV27; j_gene: TRBJ1-4; CDR3aa: CASSFPKTNEKLFF; CDR3nt: TGTGCCAGCAGTTTCCCCAAAACTAATGAAAAACTGTTTTTT
abundance: .; d_gene: TRBD1; v_gene: TRBV2; j_gene: TRBJ1-3; CDR3aa: CASSSLGQGYGGGNTIYF; CDR3nt: TGTGCCAGCAGTAGCCTCGGACAGGGATACGGGGGGGGAAACACCATATATTTT